The rows below give T cell receptor beta chains drawn from one sample of a study of blood T cell repertoires in COVID-19. Measured with immunoSEQ multiplex PCR; TCRdb has only the in-frame clones, and not every one. The sample shows 200,000 to 300,000 clones, around 88% of them seen only once. Specimen: peripheral blood. The receptor source for this set is a man aged 30-40 years with active or convalescent COVID-19. The CDR3 runs from the conserved cysteine through the conserved F or W. A D gene is named only where the DNA matches it firmly. Rows give clone size only sometimes, using once, few, many, or a class for an expanded clone.

CDR3	DNA	D	size	J	length	V
CASSWALEQYF	TGTGCCAGCAGTTGGGCCCTGGAGCAGTACTTC	-	few	TRBJ2-7	11	TRBV6-2/TRBV6-3
CASSAGGFDQPQHF	TGTGCCAGTAGCGCCGGGGGTTTTGATCAGCCCCAGCATTTT	-	once	TRBJ1-5	14	TRBV19
CASSPDRDKAFF	TGTGCCAGCAGCCCGGACAGGGATAAAGCTTTCTTT	TRBD1	-	TRBJ1-1	12	TRBV3-1/TRBV3-2
CASSQARVGTEAFF	TGTGCCAGCAGCCAAGCCAGGGTGGGCACTGAAGCTTTCTTT	-	-	TRBJ1-1	14	TRBV4-2
CASSSPGAGRSYEQYF	TGTGCCAGCAGCTCACCCGGGGCGGGACGGTCCTACGAGCAGTACTTC	-	-	TRBJ2-7	16	TRBV5-6
CSALKQGAGELFF	TGCAGCGCCTTAAAACAGGGGGCCGGGGAGCTGTTTTTT	TRBD1	once	TRBJ2-2	13	TRBV29-1
CASSTKVEGVAYYGYTF	TGTGCCAGCAGCACAAAAGTGGAAGGGGTGGCCTACTATGGCTACACCTTC	-	-	TRBJ1-2	17	TRBV21-1
CASSDTGAHIQYF	TGTGCCAGCAGCGACACAGGCGCCCACATTCAGTACTTC	-	once	TRBJ2-4	13	TRBV13
CASRRVLLREKLFF	TGTGCCAGCAGGAGGGTTTTACTCAGGGAAAAACTGTTTTTT	-	-	TRBJ1-4	14	TRBV2
CASSLNTGAYEQYF	TGTGCCAGCAGCCTCAATACAGGGGCCTACGAGCAGTACTTC	TRBD1	once	TRBJ2-7	14	TRBV7-2
CASSRTEYTGELFF	TGTGCCAGCAGTCGGACAGAGTACACCGGGGAGCTGTTTTTT	-	-	TRBJ2-2	14	TRBV25-1
CSASRRDRAVNTEAFF	TGCAGTGCTAGTCGCCGGGACAGGGCTGTGAACACTGAAGCTTTCTTT	TRBD1	-	TRBJ1-1	16	TRBV20-1
CASSEAGTGYFPKSGNTIYF	TGTGCCAGCAGTGAAGCTGGCACAGGCTATTTTCCAAAGTCTGGAAACACCATATATTTT	-	-	TRBJ1-3	20	TRBV6-1
CASSYSDRGHGYTF	TGTGCCAGCAGTTACAGCGACAGGGGGCATGGCTACACCTTC	TRBD1	-	TRBJ1-2	14	TRBV6-6
CASSQDLQASGGAWETQYF	TGTGCCAGCAGCCAAGATCTTCAGGCTAGCGGGGGGGCCTGGGAGACCCAGTACTTC	TRBD2	-	TRBJ2-5	19	TRBV4-2
CASSLGDSSLTDTQYF	TGCGCCAGCAGCTTGGGAGACAGTTCCCTCACAGATACGCAGTATTTT	-	once	TRBJ2-3	16	TRBV5-1
CASSLVAGGSNTGELFF	TGCGCCAGCAGCTTGGTAGCGGGGGGCTCGAACACCGGGGAGCTGTTTTTT	TRBD2	-	TRBJ2-2	17	TRBV5-1
CASSQGAVANYGYTF	TGCGCCAGCAGCCAGGGGGCAGTTGCTAACTATGGCTACACCTTC	-	-	TRBJ1-2	15	TRBV4-1
CASSLVQGLRGADTQYF	TGCGCCAGCAGCTTGGTTCAGGGACTGAGGGGCGCAGATACGCAGTATTTT	-	-	TRBJ2-3	17	TRBV5-1
CSVEGQGAGDTQYF	TGCAGCGTTGAAGGACAGGGGGCAGGGGATACGCAGTATTTT	TRBD1	once	TRBJ2-3	14	TRBV29-1
CASGPGQGGREQYF	TGTGCCAGCGGACCGGGACAGGGGGGGAGAGAGCAGTACTTC	TRBD1	-	TRBJ2-7	14	TRBV11-2
CASSLDPGTPYEQYF	TGTGCCAGCAGCTTAGATCCAGGCACCCCCTACGAGCAGTACTTC	-	-	TRBJ2-7	15	TRBV7-9
CASAMTRQGTYEQYF	TGTGCCAGCGCAATGACCCGACAGGGCACCTACGAGCAGTACTTC	TRBD1	-	TRBJ2-7	15	TRBV27
CASSLTGSINYGYTF	TGTGCCAGCAGCTTGACAGGGTCTATTAACTATGGCTACACCTTC	-	once	TRBJ1-2	15	TRBV5-8
CASTADFGTQYF	TGTGCCAGCACCGCCGACTTCGGGACCCAGTACTTC	-	few	TRBJ2-5	12	TRBV12-3/TRBV12-4
CASSLANRDASYNEQFF	TGTGCCAGCAGCTTAGCCAACAGGGATGCATCCTACAATGAGCAGTTCTTC	-	-	TRBJ2-1	17	TRBV11-3
CASSQVNSGGVETQYF	TGCGCCAGCAGCCAAGTGAATAGCGGGGGTGTGGAGACCCAGTACTTC	TRBD2	-	TRBJ2-5	16	TRBV4-1
CSVVGASGANVLTF	TGCAGCGTGGTGGGGGCGTCTGGGGCCAACGTCCTGACTTTC	-	-	TRBJ2-6	14	TRBV29-1
CASGLAGGTDTQYF	TGTGCTAGTGGTTTAGCGGGGGGCACAGATACGCAGTATTTT	TRBD2	-	TRBJ2-3	14	TRBV12-5
CASSFYGETQYF	TGTGCCAGCAGTTTCTACGGGGAGACCCAGTACTTC	-	-	TRBJ2-5	12	TRBV27
CASGAYEQYF	TGTGCCAGCGGGGCGTACGAGCAGTACTTC	-	-	TRBJ2-7	10	TRBV28
CASSYIGTGSGKTQYF	TGTGCCAGCAGTTACATCGGGACAGGGAGCGGAAAGACCCAGTACTTC	TRBD1	-	TRBJ2-5	16	TRBV6-5
CAITTSALGLAGNNEQFF	TGTGCCATCACCACCAGCGCTTTGGGACTTGCGGGGAACAATGAGCAGTTCTTC	-	-	TRBJ2-1	18	TRBV28
CASSLQGGFYEQYF	TGTGCCAGCAGTCTGCAGGGAGGCTTCTACGAGCAGTACTTC	-	-	TRBJ2-7	14	TRBV27
CASSIGQGGSNQPQHF	TGTGCCAGTAGTATAGGACAGGGGGGGAGCAATCAGCCCCAGCATTTT	TRBD1	once	TRBJ1-5	16	TRBV19
CASSEGGGASYEQYF	TGTGCCAGCAGTGAAGGTGGGGGCGCTTCCTACGAGCAGTACTTC	-	-	TRBJ2-7	15	TRBV6-1
CASSARDRVEKLFF	TGTGCCAGCAGCGCCCGGGACAGGGTGGAAAAACTGTTTTTT	TRBD1	-	TRBJ1-4	14	TRBV9
CASSLAGRGQGGTDTQYF	TGTGCCAGCAGCTTAGCGGGCAGGGGACAGGGGGGGACAGATACGCAGTATTTT	TRBD1	-	TRBJ2-3	18	TRBV7-2
CASSYYFDTGELFF	TGTGCCAGCAGTTATTATTTCGACACCGGGGAGCTGTTTTTT	-	-	TRBJ2-2	14	TRBV6-2/TRBV6-3
CASSVGASEYNEQFF	TGTGCCAGCAGCGTAGGGGCTAGCGAATACAATGAGCAGTTCTTC	-	-	TRBJ2-1	15	TRBV9
CASSANPTGPNQPQHF	TGTGCCAGCAGCGCGAACCCTACAGGGCCGAATCAGCCCCAGCATTTT	-	-	TRBJ1-5	16	TRBV9
CASSLTSTGEEKLFF	TGTGCCAGCAGCTTAACCTCGACCGGAGAGGAAAAACTGTTTTTT	-	-	TRBJ1-4	15	TRBV7-6
CSASATGGGPQFF	TGCAGTGCTAGTGCCACAGGGGGCGGTCCTCAGTTCTTC	TRBD1	-	TRBJ2-1	13	TRBV20-1
CASSLVLVRRGHTEAFF	TGTGCCAGCAGCTTAGTTTTAGTTAGGCGGGGGCACACTGAAGCTTTCTTT	-	-	TRBJ1-1	17	TRBV7-2
CATSRGTSGANYNEQFF	TGTGCCACCAGCAGAGGGACTAGCGGGGCCAACTACAATGAGCAGTTCTTC	TRBD2	-	TRBJ2-1	17	TRBV15
CASSKRTGAQYGYTF	TGTGCCAGCAGTAAGAGGACAGGGGCTCAATATGGCTACACCTTC	TRBD1	-	TRBJ1-2	15	TRBV6-5
CASSRELYTDTQYF	TGCGCCAGCAGCCGGGAACTTTACACAGATACGCAGTATTTT	-	-	TRBJ2-3	14	TRBV5-1
CASSRLLAGGPDTQYF	TGTGCCAGCAGCCGCCTACTAGCGGGGGGGCCTGATACGCAGTATTTT	TRBD2	-	TRBJ2-3	16	TRBV4-2
CAWTRGGNYGYTF	TGTGCCTGGACAAGGGGGGGCAACTATGGCTACACCTTC	-	-	TRBJ1-2	13	TRBV30
CASSSQGLNTEAFF	TGTGCCAGCTCATCACAGGGGTTGAACACTGAAGCTTTCTTT	TRBD1	-	TRBJ1-1	14	TRBV18
CASSTPTGENSPLHF	TGTGCCAGCAGCACCCCGACAGGCGAGAATTCACCCCTCCACTTT	-	-	TRBJ1-6	15	TRBV7-9
CASSQAPGQGFEKLFF	TGTGCCAGCAGCCAAGCTCCGGGACAGGGGTTTGAAAAACTGTTTTTT	TRBD1	-	TRBJ1-4	16	TRBV3-1/TRBV3-2
CASSPGQLYGYTF	TGTGCCAGCAGCCCTGGACAGCTCTATGGCTACACCTTC	-	-	TRBJ1-2	13	TRBV3-1/TRBV3-2